This T cell receptor (beta chain) derives from a study of blood T cell repertoires in COVID-19. About the study: Acute-phase and convalescent COVID-19 samples originated in the United States, Italy and Spain. Sources were T cells, B-cell-depleted T cells, or PBMCs; the material itself was cDNA or gDNA.

Seattle-derived patients entered the study during active infection and were followed longitudinally. The V and J ends lost 1 base and 0 bases respectively, with 8 bases between them. The CDR3 loop spans 15 amino acids. Germline CDR1 and CDR2: SGDLS and YYNGEE. How the authors handled the data: Amplifying reference gene primers gave estimates of nucleated cell counts. Using immunoSEQ multiplex PCR, the repertoire was profiled, and TCRdb retains in-frame clones only, with some absent. The DNA was the basis for D and trimming; V, J and clone size are from that table. The table includes a few hundred thousand clones, more than 85% detected once. This clone was observed a single time. Other nucleotide sequences in the sample specify the same CDR3.

The gene calls are TRBV9 and TRBJ2-1; D is uncertain. This receptor was obtained from a woman aged 55-69 years with COVID-19, enrolled during active disease. The sample was peripheral blood. The CDR3 DNA follows: TGTGCCAGCAGCGTAAGAACAAGCTCCTACAATGAGCAGTTCTTC. It encodes CASSVRTSSYNEQFF. Full variable domain (missing parts from reference TRBV9 and TRBJ2-1): DSGVTQTPKHLITATGQRVTLRCSPRSGDLSVYWYQQSLDQGLQFLIQYYNGEERAKGNILERFSAQQFPDLHSELNLSSLELGDSALYFCASSVRTSSYNEQFFGPGTRLTVL.